Listed below are T cell receptor beta chains from one sample, sequenced in a study of PD-1 blockade in mismatch repair-deficient tumors. Data came from immunoSEQ multiplex PCR; TCRdb stores just in-frame clones and leaves some out. This table has about 20,000 clones, about 83% appearing once. The sample was peripheral blood, taken 2 weeks after starting pembrolizumab. These receptors were taken from an adult with mismatch repair-deficient cancer. Both conserved end residues are trimmed from each CDR3. The order of the fields is J gene, V gene, CDR3 protein.

TRBJ1-5,TRBV6-5,ASSYSVNQPQH
TRBJ2-5,TRBV5-5,ASSPGLAGVGETQY
TRBJ2-1,TRBV15,ATSRDKWDHDNEQF
TRBJ1-2,TRBV6-1,ASSSLGYGYT
TRBJ1-1,TRBV11-1,ASSLRGLGNTEAF
TRBJ2-5,TRBV7-8,ASSLGVAGETQY
TRBJ2-1,TRBV5-5,ASSVNPWGSNEQF
TRBJ2-3,TRBV11-3,ASSPQGNTDTQY
TRBJ2-1,TRBV14,ASSQPYTSGRMNNEQF
TRBJ2-1,TRBV11-3,ASSFQADEQF
TRBJ2-1,TRBV27,ASSFDRESYNEQF
TRBJ1-2,TRBV29-1,SSRGIDYGYT
TRBJ2-7,TRBV5-1,ASSLGDSTYEQY
TRBJ2-7,TRBV6-1,ASSERTLTYEQY
TRBJ2-5,TRBV7-2,ASSLALVETQY
TRBJ1-2,TRBV28,ASSYQTRNYGYT
TRBJ2-2,TRBV19,ASITGTGELF